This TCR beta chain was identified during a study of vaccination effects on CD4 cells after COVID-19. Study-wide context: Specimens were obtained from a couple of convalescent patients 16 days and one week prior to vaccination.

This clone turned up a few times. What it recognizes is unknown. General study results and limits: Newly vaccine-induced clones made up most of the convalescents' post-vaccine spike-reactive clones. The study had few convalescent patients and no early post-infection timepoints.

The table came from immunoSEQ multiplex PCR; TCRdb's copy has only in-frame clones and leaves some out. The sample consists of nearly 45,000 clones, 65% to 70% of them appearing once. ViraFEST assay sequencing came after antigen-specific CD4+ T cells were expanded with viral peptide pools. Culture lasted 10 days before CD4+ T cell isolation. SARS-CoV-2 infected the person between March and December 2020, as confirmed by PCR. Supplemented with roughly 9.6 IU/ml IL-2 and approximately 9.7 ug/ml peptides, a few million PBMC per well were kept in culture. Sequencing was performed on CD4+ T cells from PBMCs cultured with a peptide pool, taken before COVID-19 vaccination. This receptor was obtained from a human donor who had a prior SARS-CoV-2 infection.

CDR3 amino acids: CASSTVPLVEKLFF. As DNA, the CDR3 is TGTGCCAGCAGTACCGTCCCCCTGGTTGAAAAACTGTTTTTT. This chain connects TRBV6-5 to TRBJ1-4, with D unclear. Trimming cost V 5 bases and J 7 bases, with 14 bases left between them. CDR3 length equals 14 residues. The germline gives CDR1 MNHEY, CDR2 SVGAGI.